The next 23 T cell receptor beta chains were all read from a single sample in a study of blood T cell repertoires in COVID-19. Libraries were prepared by immunoSEQ multiplex PCR; TCRdb keeps only in-frame clonotypes and omits some of them. The table has some 300,000 clones, nearly 90% seen once. Sequencing input: PBMCs or T cells enriched from blood (not recorded which). The receptors come from a woman between 45 and 60 years old who had been exposed to COVID-19.

The chain joins TRBV28 to TRBJ2-3; possibly TRBD1 for D (5 bases). This CDR3 is built from 14 residues. The germline V and J ends were trimmed by 3 bases and 2 bases, with 9 bases remaining between them. The germline V gene encodes CDR1 MDHEN and CDR2 SYDVKM. The DNA for the CDR3 is TGTGCCAGCAGTTTTGTGACAGCCACAGATACGCAGTATTTT. It is translated as CASSFVTATDTQYF.

The CDR3 reads CAISEGQPSSYNEQFF. In DNA form, the CDR3 reads TGTGCCATCAGTGAAGGACAGCCGAGCTCCTACAATGAGCAGTTCTTC. The chain uses TRBV10-3 and TRBJ2-1; D might be TRBD1 (6 bases). Trimming pared 3 bases from V and 0 bases from J, leaving 12 bases between. There are 16 residues in the CDR3. Germline CDR1 and CDR2: ENHRY and SYGVKD.

The J gene is TRBJ1-1, the V gene TRBV5-1, with TRBD1 matching 7 bases. CDR1 SGHRS and CDR2 YFSETQ come from the germline V gene. The trim removed 3 bases at V and 4 bases at J, leaving 6 bases unmatched. This CDR3 is 14 amino acids long. Here the CDR3 reads CASSYTTGVTEAFF. The DNA for the CDR3 is TGCGCCAGCAGCTACACAACAGGGGTCACTGAAGCTTTCTTT.

This clone was observed a single time. The V gene is TRBV29-1, the J gene TRBJ1-2; 7 bases agree with TRBD1. CDR3 length: 16 amino acids. Trimming at V came to 5 bases and at J to 0 bases, leaving 12 bases not matched to a gene. Germline CDR1 and CDR2: SQVTM and ANQGSEA. CDR3 DNA: TGCAGCGTTCATCGACAGGGTGTAGGTGCTAACTATGGCTACACCTTC. Translated: CSVHRQGVGANYGYTF.

The rearrangement joins TRBV7-2 to TRBJ1-3; D unclear. Germline V lookup: CDR1 SGHTA, CDR2 FQGNSA. Between the trimmed V and J ends, which lost 1 base and 0 bases, there was a span of 7 bases. The CDR3 runs 15 residues. The CDR3 DNA reads TGTGCCAGCAGCTTAGTCTCTAGCTCTGGAAACACCATATATTTT. Protein sequence: CASSLVSSSGNTIYF.

The chain employs TRBV18 and TRBJ1-1; tentatively, D is TRBD1 (6 bases). Germline CDR1 reads KGHSH; CDR2 reads LQKENI. The CDR3 has 14 residues. Between the trimmed V and J ends, which lost 4 bases and 0 bases, there was a span of 9 bases. The DNA of the CDR3 is TGTGCCAGCTCACTTACAGGGCTGAACACTGAAGCTTTCTTT. Its translation is CASSLTGLNTEAFF.

Comment on this clone: The DNA is omitted, as the CDR3 cannot be located on it reliably, and the CDR3 follows TCRdb's listing. V usage is TRBV28 and J usage is TRBJ1-1; the table calls TRBD1, which could not be checked here. The V gene's germline CDR1 is MDHEN and CDR2 SYDVKM. The CDR3 length is 11 residues, termini included. CDR3 protein: CASSWGSGARF.

The V gene is TRBV15, the J gene TRBJ1-1; weak D call: TRBD1 (6 bases). Trimming cost V 0 bases and J 0 bases, with 14 bases left between them. Germline lookup yields CDR1 LNHNV and CDR2 YYDKDF (reference sequence). This CDR3 is 17 amino acids long. The DNA of the CDR3 is TGTGCCACCAGCAGAGATGGGGGCCGCCGCATGAACACTGAAGCTTTCTTT. It translates to CATSRDGGRRMNTEAFF.

On this clone itself: Other DNA sequences in this specimen translate into the identical CDR3. V gene TRBV12-3 or TRBV12-4 combines with J gene TRBJ1-2; TRBD1 matches at 7 bases. The CDR3 runs to 13 residues. The V segment lost 3 bases and the J segment 2 bases; nucleotides outside the gene matches: 0. The CDR3 DNA is TGTGCCAGCAGTTTGACAGGGAACTATGGCTACACCTTC. It encodes CASSLTGNYGYTF.

Points on this clone: This sample also contains other DNA sequences that code for the same CDR3. This chain connects TRBV24-1 to TRBJ2-2; the D gene is possibly TRBD1 (6 bases). CDR1 is KGHDR and CDR2 is SFDVKD in the germline V gene. The CDR3 covers 13 residues. Trimming stripped 7 bases from V and 2 bases from J, with 7 bases between. CDR3 amino acids: CATRDSNTGELFF. CDR3 coding DNA: TGTGCCACCAGGGACAGTAACACCGGGGAGCTGTTTTTT.

The CDR3 DNA sequence: TGTGCCAGCAGCCAAGATATACTAGCGGGGGGGTACGAGCAGTACTTC. Translation gives CASSQDILAGGYEQYF. The genes are TRBV3-1 (or the pseudogene TRBV3-2) and TRBJ2-7, with 13 bases identical to TRBD2. The CDR3 covers 16 residues. Looked up from germline, CDR1 is LGHDT and CDR2 is YNNKEL (reference sequence). The V gene end was trimmed by 0 bases and the J gene end by 4 bases; junction bases not matched to a gene: 3.

The chain joins TRBV6-5 to TRBJ1-2, with 7 bases identical to TRBD1. V was pared by 7 bases and J by 5 bases, with 10 bases of the junction left unmatched. This CDR3 is built from 14 residues. From germline, CDR1 is MNHEY and CDR2 SVGAGI. The CDR3 bases are TGTGCCAGCACACACTCACAGGGGTCTTATGGCTACACCTTC. The encoded protein is CASTHSQGSYGYTF.

The V gene is TRBV3-1 (or the pseudogene TRBV3-2), the J gene TRBJ1-1; D is ambiguous. The CDR3 covers 12 residues. The V and J ends lost 6 bases and 0 bases respectively, with 5 bases between them. From germline, CDR1 is LGHDT and CDR2 YNNKEL (reference sequence). DNA for the CDR3: TGTGCCAGCAGTGAGGTGAACACTGAAGCTTTCTTT. It translates to CASSEVNTEAFF.

The rearrangement joins TRBV18 to TRBJ2-7; the match to TRBD1 covers 9 bases. Germline V gene data show CDR1 as KGHSH and CDR2 as LQKENI. The CDR3 consists of 15 residues. With V trimmed by 6 bases and J by 0 bases, 6 bases remained unmatched. CDR3 bases: TGTGCCAGCTCCGTATCGGGACAGGGCTCCTACGAGCAGTACTTC. Translation gives CASSVSGQGSYEQYF.

The rearrangement joins TRBV28 to TRBJ1-2, with a possible D match to TRBD1 (6 bases). V was trimmed by 6 bases and J by 4 bases, leaving 12 bases between them. The germline gives CDR1 MDHEN, CDR2 SYDVKM. CDR3 size: 13 residues. The CDR3 sequence: CASRHRESYGYTF. In DNA, the CDR3 is TGTGCCAGCAGGCACAGGGAGTCCTATGGCTACACCTTC.

The chain combines TRBV19 with TRBJ2-3; TRBD2 matches at 7 bases. J lost 4 bases, V lost 7 bases, and 14 bases had no gene match. This CDR3 comprises 16 residues. Germline V gene sequence: CDR1 LNHDA, CDR2 SQIVND (reference sequence). The CDR3 protein is CASTENRGGRADTQYF. CDR3 DNA: TGTGCCAGTACCGAAAACCGGGGAGGGCGGGCAGATACGCAGTATTTT.

This chain connects TRBV28 to TRBJ2-5, with D perhaps TRBD1 (5 bases). CDR3 length: 13 amino acids. V lost 1 base and J 9 bases, leaving 12 bases between the germline ends. Germline values: CDR1 MDHEN, CDR2 SYDVKM. In DNA, the CDR3 is TGTGCCAGCAGTTTATCCGGAATGGGGCCCCAGTACTTC. Protein product: CASSLSGMGPQYF.

This rearrangement joins TRBV2 to TRBJ1-5, with 9 bases matching TRBD1. The CDR3 extends over 14 amino acids. CDR1 and CDR2 (germline): SNHLY, FYNNEI. V was clipped by 6 bases and J by 7 bases; unmatched bases: 7. CDR3 region: CASSRRQGEQPQHF. The CDR3 DNA sequence: TGTGCCAGCAGCCGTAGACAGGGGGAACAGCCCCAGCATTTT.

This clone showed up just a few times. The chain recombines TRBV28 with TRBJ1-3; 8 positions match TRBD1. The length of the CDR3 is 14 residues. Germline CDR1 is MDHEN and CDR2 is SYDVKM. The J segment lost 0 bases and the V segment lost 11 bases, leaving 6 bases of the junction unmatched. The CDR3 protein is CALTGTGSGNTIYF. CDR3 DNA sequence: TGTGCCTTAACCGGGACAGGCTCTGGAAACACCATATATTTT.

The V and J genes are TRBV28 and TRBJ1-5; D is undetermined. This CDR3 region has 12 residues. CDR1 is MDHEN and CDR2 is SYDVKM in the germline V gene. V lost 1 base to trimming and J lost 6 bases, with 4 bases between them. The CDR3 sequence is CASSLSRQPQHF. CDR3 DNA: TGTGCCAGCAGTTTATCTCGTCAGCCCCAGCATTTT.

V usage is TRBV20-1 and J usage is TRBJ2-5; 8 nucleotides agree with TRBD2. V dropped 3 bases and J dropped 0; count of bases not matched to a gene: 6. Germline V lookup: CDR1 DFQATT, CDR2 SNEGSKA (reference sequence). The CDR3 runs to 15 residues. The CDR3 loop reads CSASYRGGYQETQYF. The DNA for the CDR3 is TGCAGTGCTAGTTATCGGGGGGGGTACCAAGAGACCCAGTACTTC.

The chain is built from TRBV30 and TRBJ2-7; 8 bases line up with TRBD1. Trimming at V came to 2 bases and at J to 3 bases, leaving 6 bases not matched to a gene. This CDR3 spans 14 amino acids. Germline CDR1 GTSNPN, CDR2 SVGIG (reference sequence). The CDR3 nucleotides are TGTGCCTGGAGTCTAGGGACAGGAGACTACGAGCAGTACTTC. Translated, it gives CAWSLGTGDYEQYF.

The chain is built from TRBV25-1 and TRBJ2-5, with 8 bases matching TRBD1. V lost 5 bases and J lost 6; bases outside the gene matches: 11. The CDR3 totals 15 residues. Germline assignment: CDR1 MGHDK and CDR2 SYGVNS. The chain's CDR3 is CASSSGQGLLKTQYF. CDR3 in DNA: TGTGCCAGCAGTTCCGGACAGGGACTTCTAAAGACCCAGTACTTC. Complete variable domain (other parts from reference TRBV25-1 and TRBJ2-5): EADIYQTPRYLVIGTGKKITLECSQTMGHDKMYWYQQDPGMELHLIHYSYGVNSTEKGDLSSESTVSRIRTEHFPLTLESARPSHTSQYLCASSSGQGLLKTQYFGPGTRLLVL.